A single sample is the source of the 20 T cell receptor beta chains below, sequenced in a study of technical replicates of blood from several donors. Clones were read by immunoSEQ multiplex PCR, and TCRdb kept only the in-frame ones, dropping some. The table lists approximately 79,000 clones, around 96% of them singletons. The material sequenced was T cells isolated from PBMCs. Source of these receptors: a human donor in good health.

The chain employs TRBV7-9 and TRBJ2-6; D gene uncertain. The CDR3 consists of 17 residues. Germline loops: CDR1 SEHNR, CDR2 FQNEAQ (reference sequence). Trimming pared 3 bases from V and 2 bases from J, leaving 14 bases between. CDR3: CASSFRSLVTGANVLTF. DNA for the CDR3: TGTGCCAGCAGCTTCCGGTCCCTTGTTACTGGGGCCAACGTCCTGACTTTC.

J is TRBJ1-2 and V is TRBV11-3; no reliable D call. The CDR3 consists of 16 residues. The ends were cut back, 2 bases at V and 3 bases at J, with 16 bases in the middle. Germline CDR1 SGHNT, CDR2 YENEEA. CDR3 loop: CASSLFFLENDYGYTF. The CDR3 coding sequence is TGTGCCAGCAGCTTATTCTTCTTGGAGAACGACTATGGCTACACCTTC.

The V gene is TRBV20-1, the J gene TRBJ1-1; D remains unclear. The CDR3 has 11 amino acids. Trimming left V 6 bases short and J 9 bases short, with 14 bases between. CDR1 and CDR2 (germline): DFQATT, SNEGSKA (reference sequence). The CDR3 region is CSAPDRGKAFF. The CDR3 DNA reads as TGCAGTGCCCCCGACCGGGGAAAAGCTTTCTTT.

The genes are TRBV6-1 and TRBJ2-1; D is uncertain. The germline gives CDR1 MNHNS, CDR2 SASEGT. V was trimmed by 7 bases and J by 6 bases, leaving 7 bases between them. The CDR3 runs to 11 residues. Here the CDR3 reads CASTGVNEQFF. Here the CDR3 DNA reads TGTGCCAGCACGGGTGTCAATGAGCAGTTCTTC.

The V call is TRBV4-3, the J call TRBJ2-1; the match to TRBD2 covers 9 bases. The CDR3 contains 15 residues. Per the germline V gene, CDR1 is LGHNA and CDR2 is YSLEER. V trimming: 8 bases; J trimming: 7 bases; junction bases outside the gene matches: 12. The CDR3 loop is CASSLGAGGPNEQFF. CDR3 in DNA: TGCGCCAGCTCTCTCGGGGCGGGAGGGCCAAATGAGCAGTTCTTC.

The V and J genes are TRBV29-1 and TRBJ2-3; TRBD2 matches 9 bases. With 7 bases clipped from V and 3 bases from J, the junction kept 5 bases outside the gene matches. The CDR3 totals 13 residues. CDR1 is SQVTM, CDR2 ANQGSEA, per germline. The CDR3 loop is CSAISGSTDTQYF. CDR3 nucleotides: TGCAGCGCAATTAGCGGGAGTACAGATACGCAGTATTTT.

The chain recombines TRBV27 with TRBJ2-5; 8 bases match TRBD1. J lost 4 bases, V lost 0 bases, and 10 bases had no gene match. CDR1 and CDR2 (germline): MNHEY, SMNVEV (reference sequence). This CDR3 is 17 amino acids long. The CDR3 nucleotides read TGTGCCAGCAGTTTATCGATTGTTTCAGGGGGCGGAGAGACCCAGTACTTC. Its protein is CASSLSIVSGGGETQYF.

The CDR3 sequence is CASSSIRGALEAFF. The CDR3 DNA is TGTGCCAGCAGCTCAATTCGGGGAGCGCTAGAAGCTTTCTTT. The rearrangement uses TRBV11-2 and TRBJ1-1; no definite D call. This CDR3 has 14 amino acids. CDR1 is SGHAT, CDR2 FQNNGV, per germline. Trimming took off 4 bases at V and 8 bases at J, with 17 bases between the two ends.

This clone was observed a single time. The chain is built from TRBV5-8 and TRBJ2-2; D not resolved. Trimming took 4 bases from V and 3 from J, leaving 19 bases between them. The germline V gene has CDR1 SGHTS and CDR2 YDEGEE. There are 17 residues in the CDR3. CDR3 DNA: TGTGCCAGCAGCCTCCCACCCTTTCGTGAGGACACCGGGGAGCTGTTTTTT. Translated, it gives CASSLPPFREDTGELFF.

This clone was picked up a small number of times. The V gene is TRBV6-5, the J gene TRBJ1-1, with TRBD1 as a possible D gene (6 bases). Germline CDR1 is MNHEY and CDR2 is SVGAGI. Trimming shortened V by 6 bases and J by 6 bases, and 11 bases separated the two germline ends. CDR3 length: 12 residues. The CDR3 region is CASRGGLSEAFF. CDR3 nucleotide sequence: TGTGCCAGCAGAGGGGGTTTATCTGAAGCTTTCTTT.

This clone was detected only once. The chain couples TRBV27 to TRBJ2-1, with 10 bases that match TRBD2. There are 14 residues in the CDR3. Germline CDR1 is MNHEY and CDR2 is SMNVEV (reference sequence). V shed 10 bases and J 7 bases; nucleotides not matched to a gene: 10. CDR3 in amino acids: CATNASGRRNEQFF. The CDR3 nucleotides are TGTGCCACCAACGCTAGCGGGAGAAGGAATGAGCAGTTCTTC.

J is TRBJ1-1 and V is TRBV10-3; 8 nucleotides match TRBD1. The CDR3 has 14 amino acids. J gave up 4 bases and V 5 bases, and 6 bases lay outside the gene matches. In germline, CDR1 is ENHRY, CDR2 SYGVKD. The CDR3 region has the DNA TGTGCCATCAGTTATACAGGGGGGGGCACTGAAGCTTTCTTT. Protein: CAISYTGGGTEAFF.

The chain carries TRBV7-9 and TRBJ2-7; 7 bases map to TRBD2. The CDR3 contains 15 residues. Germline CDR1 is SEHNR and CDR2 is FQNEAQ (reference sequence). V trimming: 1 base; J trimming: 3 bases; junction bases outside the gene matches: 6. This chain's CDR3 is CASSLGTRHHYEQYF. Written as DNA, the CDR3 is TGTGCCAGCAGCTTAGGGACTAGACATCACTACGAGCAGTACTTC.

The chain uses TRBV5-6 and TRBJ2-7, with 11 bases that match TRBD1. The V segment lost 4 bases and the J segment 0 bases; nucleotides outside the gene matches: 3. This CDR3 is 15 amino acids long. The germline gives CDR1 SGHDT, CDR2 YYEEEE. The CDR3 region is CASSHGTGGSYEQYF. Here the CDR3 DNA reads TGTGCCAGCAGCCACGGGACAGGGGGCTCCTACGAGCAGTACTTC.

The genes are TRBV29-1 and TRBJ2-7; the D gene is possibly TRBD2 (5 bases). Per the germline V gene, CDR1 is SQVTM and CDR2 is ANQGSEA. V shed 1 base and J shed 6 bases, with 13 bases lying between them. This CDR3 has 13 residues. CDR3 nucleotide sequence: TGCAGCGTTGAAGGCACTGGAGGCGGCGAGCAGTACTTC. Protein: CSVEGTGGGEQYF.

The chain recombines TRBV11-2 with TRBJ2-5; 8 bases map to TRBD2. The trim removed 4 bases at V and 4 bases at J, leaving 5 bases unmatched. CDR1 and CDR2 from the germline V gene are SGHAT and FQNNGV. This CDR3 contains 14 residues. The CDR3 spells CASSSQAGAETQYF. Written as DNA, the CDR3 is TGTGCCAGCAGCTCCCAAGCGGGAGCAGAGACCCAGTACTTC.

This clone is a singleton in its sample. V usage is TRBV13 and J usage is TRBJ2-1; 10 bases are shared with TRBD2. Trimming cost V 4 bases and J 7 bases; bases outside gene matches: 4. The germline V gene encodes CDR1 PRHDT and CDR2 FYEKMQ (reference sequence). This CDR3 is built from 14 residues. The CDR3 DNA follows: TGTGCCAGCAGCTCAGCGGGAGGGCCAAATGAGCAGTTCTTC. Translation: CASSSAGGPNEQFF.

The chain uses TRBV6-5 and TRBJ2-1; the D is unclear. In germline, CDR1 is MNHEY, CDR2 SVGAGI. This CDR3 has 12 amino acids. V lost 6 bases, J lost 4 bases, and 7 bases lay in between. As DNA, the CDR3 is TGTGCCAGCAGGGCGGCTTACAATGAGCAGTTCTTC. The encoded protein is CASRAAYNEQFF.

V is TRBV4-2 and J is TRBJ2-7; the D gene is possibly TRBD2 (6 bases). Germline CDR1 LGHNA, CDR2 YNFKEQ. CDR3 length: 12 amino acids. With 3 bases removed from V and 4 bases from J, the gap between germline ends came to 7 bases. The DNA of the CDR3 is TGTGCCAGCAGCCAGGGACTTTACGAGCAGTACTTC. The encoded protein is CASSQGLYEQYF.

The chain couples TRBV11-2 to TRBJ2-7; TRBD2 agrees at 12 bases. Germline-derived CDR1 and CDR2 are SGHAT and FQNNGV. The CDR3 length is 16 residues. The V and J ends lost 4 bases and 4 bases, in that order; junction bases with no gene match: 8. The CDR3 coding sequence is TGTGCCAGCAGCTATACCGGGACTAGCGGGCGGTACGAGCAGTACTTC. Its translation is CASSYTGTSGRYEQYF.